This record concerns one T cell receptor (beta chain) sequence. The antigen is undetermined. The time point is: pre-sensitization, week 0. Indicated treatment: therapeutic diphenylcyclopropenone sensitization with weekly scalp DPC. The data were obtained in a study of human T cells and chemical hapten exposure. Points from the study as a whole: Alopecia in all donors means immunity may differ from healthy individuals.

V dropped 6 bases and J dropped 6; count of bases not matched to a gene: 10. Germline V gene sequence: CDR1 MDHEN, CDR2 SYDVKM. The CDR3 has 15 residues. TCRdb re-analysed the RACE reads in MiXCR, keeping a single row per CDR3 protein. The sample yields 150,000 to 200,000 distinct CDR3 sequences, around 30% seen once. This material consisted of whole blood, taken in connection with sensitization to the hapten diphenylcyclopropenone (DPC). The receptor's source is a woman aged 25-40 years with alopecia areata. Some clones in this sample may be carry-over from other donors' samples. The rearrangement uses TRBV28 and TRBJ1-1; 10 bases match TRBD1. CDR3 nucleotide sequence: TGTGCCAGCAGGACATCCGGGACAGGGGCCGCTGAAGCTTTCTTT. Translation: CASRTSGTGAAEAFF.